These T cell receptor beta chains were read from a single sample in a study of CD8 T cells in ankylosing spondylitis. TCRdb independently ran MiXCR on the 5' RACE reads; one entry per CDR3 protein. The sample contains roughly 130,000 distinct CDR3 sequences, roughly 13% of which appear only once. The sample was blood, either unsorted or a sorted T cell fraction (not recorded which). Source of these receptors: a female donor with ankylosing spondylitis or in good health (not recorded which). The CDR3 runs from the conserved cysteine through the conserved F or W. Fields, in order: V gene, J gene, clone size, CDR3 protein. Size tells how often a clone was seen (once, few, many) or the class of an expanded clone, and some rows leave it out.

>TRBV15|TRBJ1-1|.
CATSRDTGTGTEAFF
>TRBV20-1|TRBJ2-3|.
CSARGLALSTDTQYF
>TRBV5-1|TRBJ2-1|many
CASSPWGLADSEQFF
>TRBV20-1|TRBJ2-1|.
CSASILTGEQFF
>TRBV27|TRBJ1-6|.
CASSLRPGQGRSSYNSPLHF
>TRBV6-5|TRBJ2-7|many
CASSSSDGYEQYF
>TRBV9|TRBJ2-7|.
CASSVGGDPYEQYF
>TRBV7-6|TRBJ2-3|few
CASSPRSADTQYF
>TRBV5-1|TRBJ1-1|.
CASSEGQWDTEAFF
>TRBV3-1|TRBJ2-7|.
CASSQDGDTLDEQYF
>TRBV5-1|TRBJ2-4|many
CASSLDGGSIQYF
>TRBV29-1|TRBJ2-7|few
CSVGTSGAYEQYF
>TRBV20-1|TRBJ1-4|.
CSATDGTAATNEKLFF
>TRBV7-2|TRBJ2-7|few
CASSLGGQGYEQYF
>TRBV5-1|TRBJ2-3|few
CASSLETDTQYF
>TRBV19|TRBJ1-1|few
CASSIDRTNTEAFF
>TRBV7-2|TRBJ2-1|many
CASSLVGTGGWYNEQFF
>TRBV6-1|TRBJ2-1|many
CASSEYIGGDRGNEQFF
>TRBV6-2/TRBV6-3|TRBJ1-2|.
CASSRAGFDRADYGYTF
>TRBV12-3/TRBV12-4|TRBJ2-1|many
CASSLQGWAYNEQFF
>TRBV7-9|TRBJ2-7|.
CASSFPGFKGFDEQYF
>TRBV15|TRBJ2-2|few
CATSREPFNTGELFF
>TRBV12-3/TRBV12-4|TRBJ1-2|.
CASRTTGTGLYGYTF
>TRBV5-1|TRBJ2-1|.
CASSTTSGRAHEQFF
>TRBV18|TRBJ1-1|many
CASSFTREAEAFF
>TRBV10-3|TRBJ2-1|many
CAISVGTGNNEQFF
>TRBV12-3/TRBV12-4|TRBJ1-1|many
CASSLLNSFNTEAFF
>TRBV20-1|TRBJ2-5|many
CSASKRGGVETQYF
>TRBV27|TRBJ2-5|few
CASSDGQGGKETQYF
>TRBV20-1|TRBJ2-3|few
CSARDTRVDTQYF
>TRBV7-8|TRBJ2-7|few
CASSKGTGYAYEQYF
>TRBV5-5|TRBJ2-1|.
CASSLGWTEIYEQFF
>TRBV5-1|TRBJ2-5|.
CASSWGPGQGETQYF
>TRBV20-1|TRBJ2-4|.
CSANRVAENIQYF
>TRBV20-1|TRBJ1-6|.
CSASWASSYNSPLHF
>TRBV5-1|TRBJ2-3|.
CASSLGSGLLAGADTQYF
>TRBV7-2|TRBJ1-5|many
CASSLGGTSNQPQHF
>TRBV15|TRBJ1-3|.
CATSIGGVGNTIYF
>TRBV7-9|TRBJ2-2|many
CASSSARGQDTGELFF
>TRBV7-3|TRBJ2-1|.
CASSLTPLNEQFF
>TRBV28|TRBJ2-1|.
CASSFDGARTDNEQFF
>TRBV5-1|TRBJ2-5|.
CASRGADQETQYF
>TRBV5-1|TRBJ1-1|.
CASSLAKQGPSPNTEAFF
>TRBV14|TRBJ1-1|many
CASSPLGRAEAFF